A selection of T cell receptor beta chains follows, all from one sample in a study of blood T cell repertoires in COVID-19. Method: immunoSEQ multiplex PCR; TCRdb's copy keeps in-frame clones and lacks some. The sample has 200,000 to 250,000 clones; over 70% are singletons. Sequencing was performed on PBMCs or T cells enriched from blood (not recorded which). These TCRs come from a woman aged 30 to 39 who had been exposed to COVID-19. Each CDR3 is given with its conserved first and last residue.

15	TRBJ1-4	TRBV28	CASSLYGETNEKLFF
12	TRBJ2-2	TRBV10-1	CASGVYTGELFF
14	TRBJ1-2	TRBV28	CASSLGGKKYGYTF
15	TRBJ1-3	TRBV19	CASNPASTGVDTIYF
16	TRBJ1-5	TRBV19	CASSVTTGYGNQPQHF
15	TRBJ2-3	TRBV10-3	CAIRLTGTSTDTQYF
14	TRBJ2-7	TRBV25-1	CASSAEGVLYEQYF
15	TRBJ1-1	TRBV11-2	CASSSSRLGSGKAFF
13	TRBJ2-7	TRBV5-1	CASSRDSAYEQYF
13	TRBJ2-1	TRBV12-3/TRBV12-4	CASSQGAGNEQFF
14	TRBJ2-7	TRBV30	CAWTVGQRAYEQYF
15	TRBJ1-1	TRBV28	CASSPWTGRNTEAFF
16	TRBJ2-7	TRBV7-8	CASSGDRGQSLGEQYF
15	TRBJ2-3	TRBV7-9	CASSLGQGATDTQYF
14	TRBJ2-3	TRBV19	CASSTGLGTDTQYF
14	TRBJ1-5	TRBV21-1	CASSPGHLNQPQHF
13	TRBJ2-5	TRBV5-1	CASSLGGSETQYF
16	TRBJ1-3	TRBV19	CASSLGGVSSGNTIYF
18	TRBJ2-2	TRBV23-1	CASSQPRGQGASAGELFF
15	TRBJ2-7	TRBV4-1	CASSQVASADYEQYF
14	TRBJ2-5	TRBV4-1	CASSQDTGEETQYF
18	TRBJ2-1	TRBV9	CASSVGRRVTSGYNEQFF
12	TRBJ2-1	TRBV30	CAWSSGRGEQFF
15	TRBJ1-5	TRBV5-5	CASSFRGLSNQPQHF
16	TRBJ2-7	TRBV27	CASSLQGTRIPYEQYF
13	TRBJ2-5	TRBV9	CASSSGSSQTQYF
13	TRBJ2-7	TRBV11-2	CASSRDRQYEQYF